This TCR beta chain was sequenced for a study of T cell responses to AZD1222 COVID-19 vaccine. Study background: Analyses pooled second doses at about 4 or about 12 weeks. Whole-study findings and limits: Spike regions recognized by vaccine-associated CD4 TCRs spanned the protein, led by 160-218 and 743-854. Per reports, nearly half of all spike-specific TCRs target regions that are unmutated in variants.

The CDR3 is 13 residues long. Germline V lookup: CDR1 SGDLS, CDR2 YYNGEE. The trim removed 4 bases at V and 7 bases at J, leaving 7 bases unmatched. A note on this clone: Its specificity is unknown.

TCRdb's table, derived via immunoSEQ multiplex PCR, lists solely in-frame clones and lacks some. The repertoire includes about 120,000 clones, roughly nine tenths of them detected once, and over 3.5% sits in the top ten. The chain uses TRBV9 and TRBJ2-7; 8 bases match TRBD1. The sequence was obtained from an adult in good health. Sample: peripheral blood, taken on day 0 of AZD1222 vaccination. The CDR3 reads CASSLQGGGEQYF. Written as DNA, the CDR3 is TGTGCCAGCAGCCTACAGGGGGGCGGTGAGCAGTACTTC.